A selection of T cell receptor beta chains follows, all from one sample in a study of T cells in Graves' hyperthyroidism and ophthalmopathy. Each CDR3 protein gets one entry after TCRdb re-called the multiplex PCR reads with MiXCR. Here the sample spans hundreds of thousands of distinct CDR3 sequences, approximately 44% being singletons. The sequencing input was peripheral blood or thyroid tissue (not recorded which). These receptors all stem from a young woman with Graves' hyperthyroidism. The CDR3 runs from the conserved cysteine through the conserved F or W. The order of the fields is V gene, D gene, clone size, J gene, CDR3 DNA, CDR3 protein. A D gene is named only where the DNA matches it firmly. Clone size is given for some rows only: seen once, a few or many times, or a class if the clone is expanded.

TRBV7-3,.,.,TRBJ2-2,TGTGCCAGCAGCTTAAGAGACGAGTCCGGGGAGCTGTTTTTT,CASSLRDESGELFF
TRBV10-3,.,.,TRBJ1-5,TGTGCCATCAGTCAGGGCGATAGCGGTCAGCCCCAGCATTTT,CAISQGDSGQPQHF
TRBV2,.,.,TRBJ1-1,TGTGCCAGCAGTAAGCCCTACGGGCAGAACACTGAAGCTTTCTTT,CASSKPYGQNTEAFF
TRBV7-9,TRBD1,.,TRBJ1-1,TGTGCCAGCAGCTTAGGACAGGGCGGGAGAGCTTTCTTT,CASSLGQGGRAFF
TRBV29-1,.,many,TRBJ2-7,TGCAGCGTTGAAACCGGGACAACGGCCTACGAGCAGTACTTC,CSVETGTTAYEQYF
TRBV7-2,TRBD1,.,TRBJ1-1,TGTGCCAGCAGCCAACACGGACAGGCAGATATGAACACTGAAGCTTTCTTT,CASSQHGQADMNTEAFF
TRBV2,.,.,TRBJ1-2,TGTGCCAGCAGGTTATTGGAAAGCCAAGAGATAGGGGGCTACACCTTC,CASRLLESQEIGGYTF
TRBV20-1,.,.,TRBJ1-1,TGCAGTGCCAGGACAGTCGAAAACACTGAAGCTTTCTTT,CSARTVENTEAFF
TRBV15,.,many,TRBJ1-4,TGTGCCACCAGCAGAGATCGTGACCTGGAAAAACTGTTTTTT,CATSRDRDLEKLFF
TRBV7-2,TRBD2,.,TRBJ2-7,TGTGCCAGCAGCCAAACTAGCGGGAGGACCTACGAGCAGTACTTC,CASSQTSGRTYEQYF
TRBV29-1,.,.,TRBJ1-3,TGCAGCGTTGACGGGGGGCCGGGTGGAAACACCATATATTTT,CSVDGGPGGNTIYF
TRBV25-1,.,many,TRBJ2-5,TGTGCCACCCCAAGGATTCGGCGTTGGGGATCTCAGTACTTC,CATPRIRRWGSQYF